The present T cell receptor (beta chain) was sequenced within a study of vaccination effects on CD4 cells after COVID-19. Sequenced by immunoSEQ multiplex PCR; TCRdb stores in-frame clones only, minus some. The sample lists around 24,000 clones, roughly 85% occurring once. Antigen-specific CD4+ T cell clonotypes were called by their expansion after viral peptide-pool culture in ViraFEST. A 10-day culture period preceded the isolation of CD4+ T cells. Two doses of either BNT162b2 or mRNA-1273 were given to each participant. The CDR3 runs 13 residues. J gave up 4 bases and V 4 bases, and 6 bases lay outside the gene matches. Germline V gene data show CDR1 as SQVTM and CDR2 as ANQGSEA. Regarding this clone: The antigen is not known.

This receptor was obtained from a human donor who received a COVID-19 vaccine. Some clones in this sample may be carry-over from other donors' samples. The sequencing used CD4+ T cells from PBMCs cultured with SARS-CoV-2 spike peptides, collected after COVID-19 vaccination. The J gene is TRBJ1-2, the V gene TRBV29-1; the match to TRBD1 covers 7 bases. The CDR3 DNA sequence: TGCAGCGTTGGGACAGGACTGATCTATGGCTACACCTTC. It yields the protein CSVGTGLIYGYTF.